A single sample is the source of the 30 T cell receptor beta chains below, sequenced in a study of read filtering for tumor transcriptome and immune sequencing. The library was built from 400 ng RNA with molecular barcoded adaptors for alpha/delta and beta/gamma chains. A single record per CDR3 protein comes from TCRdb applying MiXCR to the reads. Among 75,000 to 90,000 distinct CDR3 sequences listed, approximately 13% were seen once. The specimen was a population of CD138-negative cells sorted from bone marrow. All receptors derive from a donor at least 40 years old with multiple myeloma.

At least ten counts were recorded for this clonotype. The rearrangement uses TRBV5-1 and TRBJ2-5; 7 bases are shared with TRBD2. Germline CDR1 SGHRS, CDR2 YFSETQ. V was clipped by 0 bases and J by 5 bases; unmatched bases: 10. This CDR3 region has 16 residues. The chain's CDR3 is CASSLGLAAIAETQYF. DNA for the CDR3: TGCGCCAGCAGCTTGGGGCTAGCGGCCATAGCGGAGACCCAGTACTTC.

For this clonotype: It differs at one base from a far larger clone, so likely a read error. V gene TRBV6-6 combines with J gene TRBJ2-1; 10 positions agree with TRBD1. Germline CDR1 MNHNY, CDR2 SVGAGI (reference sequence). The CDR3 consists of 14 residues. The CDR3 sequence: CASSDRGPYDEQFF. CDR3 bases: TGTGCCAGCAGTGACAGGGGGCCCTACGATGAGCAGTTCTTC.

A few counts support this clonotype. One base away lies a much larger clone, so this may be a sequencing read error. The rearrangement links TRBV29-1 to TRBJ2-3; a possible D gene is TRBD2 (6 bases). Germline CDR1 reads SQVTM; CDR2 reads ANQGSEA. This CDR3 comprises 14 residues. V dropped 8 bases and J dropped 0 bases, with 15 bases sitting between them. CDR3 sequence (DNA): TGCAGCTCCCTTCCGGGGACTAGCACAGATACGCAGTATTTT. Translating it yields CSSLPGTSTDTQYF.

This clonotype was seen repeatedly, ten times or more. J is TRBJ1-2 and V is TRBV27; TRBD1 matches at 11 bases. The V gene's germline CDR1 is MNHEY and CDR2 SMNVEV (reference sequence). CDR3 size: 14 residues. V dropped 5 bases and J dropped 5; count of bases not matched to a gene: 4. CDR3 loop: CASSLGQGAYGYTF. The CDR3 DNA is TGTGCCAGCAGTCTAGGACAGGGGGCTTATGGCTACACCTTC.

This clonotype rates as medium-sized. The J gene is TRBJ2-1, the V gene TRBV11-2, with a tentative D call TRBD2 (5 bases). The CDR3 length is 14 residues. V lost 1 base, J lost 9 bases, and 13 bases lay in between. Germline values: CDR1 SGHAT, CDR2 FQNNGV. The CDR3 sequence is CASSLVGSESEQFF. The CDR3 DNA is TGTGCCAGCAGCTTAGTAGGTAGCGAGAGTGAGCAGTTCTTC.

This clonotype was found many times. The chain couples TRBV7-2 to TRBJ1-1; TRBD1 matches at 7 bases. Germline values: CDR1 SGHTA, CDR2 FQGNSA. With V trimmed by 4 bases and J by 8 bases, 10 bases remained unmatched. This CDR3 is built from 14 residues. CDR3 sequence: CASSSTGARGEAFF. In nucleotides, the CDR3 is TGTGCCAGCAGCTCTACAGGGGCCCGGGGAGAAGCTTTCTTT.

This clonotype was counted ten times or more. J is TRBJ2-1 and V is TRBV18; TRBD2 agrees at 10 bases. CDR1 KGHSH and CDR2 LQKENI come from the germline V gene. Trimming cost V 7 bases and J 6 bases; bases outside gene matches: 3. The CDR3 contains 13 residues. The DNA for the CDR3 is TGTGCCAGCTTAACTAGCGGGATCAATGAGCAGTTCTTC. Translation: CASLTSGINEQFF.

Many counts were recorded for this clonotype. The J gene is TRBJ2-2, the V gene TRBV3-1; D gene ambiguous. The germline V and J ends were trimmed by 2 bases and 5 bases, with 15 bases remaining between them. CDR1 is LGHDT, CDR2 YNNKEL, per germline (reference sequence). CDR3 length: 16 residues. The CDR3 reads CASSQNNRATTGELFF. The CDR3 region has the DNA TGTGCCAGCAGCCAAAATAATCGGGCCACAACCGGGGAGCTGTTTTTT. The whole variable domain, remainder taken from reference TRBV3-1 and TRBJ2-2, is DTAVSQTPKYLVTQMGNDKSIKCEQNLGHDTMYWYKQDSKKFLKIMFSYNNKELIINETVPNRFSPKSPDKAHLNLHINSLELGDSAVYFCASSQNNRATTGELFFGEGSRLTVL.

This clonotype has at least ten counts. This sequence joins TRBV12-3 or TRBV12-4 and TRBJ1-1; D is uncertain. This CDR3 has 14 residues. V was trimmed by 4 bases and J by 1 base, leaving 10 bases between them. CDR3 sequence (DNA): TGTGCCAGCAGTTCCGGCGGCCAGAACACTGAAGCTTTCTTT. Protein sequence: CASSSGGQNTEAFF.

This clonotype was picked up many times. One junction end disagrees with the germline gene, perhaps due to a read error. The rearrangement joins TRBV7-9 to TRBJ2-3, with a possible D match to TRBD1 (8 bases). Germline values: CDR1 SEHNR, CDR2 FQNEAQ (reference sequence). This CDR3 has 15 amino acids. The CDR3 is CASTRLAWGTGTQYF. CDR3 in DNA: TGTGCCAGCACCCGACTAGCCTGGGGGACAGGTACGCAGTATTTT.

This clonotype was counted at least ten times. The chain recombines TRBV28 with TRBJ2-2; D may be TRBD1 or TRBD2 (6 bases each). This CDR3 spans 15 amino acids. The V and J ends lost 4 bases and 4 bases respectively, with 13 bases between them. Germline V CDR1 and CDR2: MDHEN, SYDVKM. The chain's CDR3 is CASSSWGASTGELFF. The CDR3 nucleotides are TGTGCCAGCAGTTCGTGGGGGGCGAGCACCGGGGAGCTGTTTTTT.

Of note for this clonotype: At one of its ends the junction is not consistent with the germline gene, which may arise from a read error. The chain employs TRBV7-3 and TRBJ1-2; the match to TRBD1 covers 9 bases. Germline-derived CDR1 and CDR2 are SGHTA and FQGTGA. The CDR3 has 16 amino acids. The CDR3 DNA is TGTGCCAGCGGCTTGGGGGGACAGGGTTCTAACTATGGCTACACCTTC. Its translation: CASGLGGQGSNYGYTF. Based on the CDR3 plus reference TRBV7-3 and TRBJ1-2, the full variable domain is GAGVSQTPSNKVTEKGKYVELRCDPISGHTALYWYRQSLGQGPEFLIYFQGTGAADDSGLPNDRFFAVRPEGSVSTLKIQRTERGDSAVYLCASGLGGQGSNYGYTFGSGTRLTVV.

The table lists this clonotype with many counts. This rearrangement joins TRBV20-1 to TRBJ2-1, with D perhaps TRBD2 (6 bases). The germline V and J ends were trimmed by 6 bases and 0 bases, with 12 bases remaining between them. Germline V gene lookup returns CDR1 DFQATT and CDR2 SNEGSKA (reference sequence). CDR3 length: 14 amino acids. The CDR3 DNA follows: TGCAGTGCACCCCGGGACTTCTCCTACAATGAGCAGTTCTTC. Encoded protein: CSAPRDFSYNEQFF.

This clonotype was counted ten times or more. This chain joins TRBV10-2 and TRBJ1-6; D gene uncertain. The CDR3 covers 14 residues. The germline CDR1 and CDR2 sequences are WSHSY and SAAADI. V lost 0 bases to trimming and J lost 8 bases, with 8 bases between them. The CDR3 coding sequence is TGCGCCAGCAGTGAGTCGAGGAGTTATTCACCCCTCCACTTT. Amino acid sequence: CASSESRSYSPLHF.

This clonotype was seen at least ten times. The chain couples TRBV11-2 to TRBJ2-1; 10 positions match TRBD2. Germline V gene lookup returns CDR1 SGHAT and CDR2 FQNNGV. V gave up 5 bases and J gave up 5 bases; unmatched junction bases: 21. This CDR3 has 20 amino acids. The CDR3 bases are TGTGCCAGCAGCCGGGCCCTGGGGCTAGCGGGAGAACCCATAAACAATGAGCAGTTCTTC. The encoded protein is CASSRALGLAGEPINNEQFF.

This clonotype was seen a few times. The rearrangement links TRBV4-2 to TRBJ2-1; 11 positions match TRBD2. This CDR3 region has 18 residues. The junction had 9 bases not matched to a gene; V was cut back by 1 base and J by 4 bases. The germline V gene has CDR1 LGHNA and CDR2 YNFKEQ. As DNA, the CDR3 is TGTGCCAGCAGCCAAGGGACTAGCGGGTCACTCGTGTACAATGAGCAGTTCTTC. This encodes CASSQGTSGSLVYNEQFF.

This clonotype was recorded at least ten times. The chain recombines TRBV20-1 with TRBJ2-2, with TRBD2 matching over 12 bases. This CDR3 spans 16 amino acids. J gave up 6 bases and V 0 bases, and 5 bases lay outside the gene matches. Germline V CDR1 and CDR2: DFQATT, SNEGSKA (reference sequence). This chain's CDR3 is CSARDPRLAGAGELFF. CDR3 in DNA: TGCAGTGCTAGAGATCCTCGACTAGCGGGAGCCGGGGAGCTGTTTTTT.

This clonotype appeared many times. This chain links TRBV12-3 or TRBV12-4 with TRBJ2-2; no clear D. V gave up 3 bases and J gave up 1 base, with 9 bases separating them. The CDR3 runs to 15 residues. DNA for the CDR3: TGTGCCAGCAGTTTTCGGCACCAGAACACCGGGGAGCTGTTTTTT. Amino acids: CASSFRHQNTGELFF.

This clonotype has at least ten counts. The CDR3 protein is CASSPPTGLGSQGYTF. DNA of the CDR3: TGTGCCAGCAGCCCACCTACAGGGTTGGGTTCTCAGGGCTACACCTTC. This rearrangement joins TRBV14 to TRBJ1-2, with a weak D call TRBD1 (6 bases). The CDR3 extends over 16 amino acids. Looked up from germline, CDR1 is SGHDN and CDR2 is FVKESK. V gave up 4 bases and J gave up 8 bases, with 23 bases separating them.

This clonotype was recorded at least ten times. The V call is TRBV5-5, the J call TRBJ1-5; 7 bases align to TRBD1. The V gene end was trimmed by 4 bases and the J gene end by 0 bases; junction bases not matched to a gene: 7. The CDR3 has 16 residues. Germline V gene lookup returns CDR1 SGHKS and CDR2 YYEKEE (reference sequence). In DNA form, the CDR3 reads TGTGCCAGCAGCCCTAACGACAGGGTTAGCAATCAGCCCCAGCATTTT. This translates into CASSPNDRVSNQPQHF.

This clonotype was seen at least ten times. The rearrangement links TRBV9 to TRBJ2-1; 7 positions match TRBD2. CDR3 length: 15 amino acids. The V and J ends lost 4 bases and 2 bases, in that order; junction bases with no gene match: 6. Germline V gives CDR1 SGDLS, CDR2 YYNGEE. The CDR3 DNA sequence: TGTGCCAGCAGCTTCGGGACTAACGCCTACAATGAGCAGTTCTTC. It encodes CASSFGTNAYNEQFF.

The sample holds many counts of this clonotype. The genes are TRBV6-6 and TRBJ2-3; tentatively, D is TRBD1 or TRBD2 (6 bases each). The germline gives CDR1 MNHNY, CDR2 SVGAGI (reference sequence). Trimming pared 2 bases from V and 4 bases from J, leaving 16 bases between. The CDR3 runs 16 residues. Written as DNA, the CDR3 is TGTGCCAGCAGTTACCCCACAGGGACGGGGGCAGATACGCAGTATTTT. It yields the protein CASSYPTGTGADTQYF.

This clonotype was detected ten times or more. Relative to the germline gene, one junction end is altered; a read error may explain this. V gene TRBV7-2 combines with J gene TRBJ2-7; 8 bases fit TRBD2. Per germline, CDR1 SGHTA and CDR2 FQGNSA. The CDR3 covers 14 residues. The CDR3 loop is CASSLAGYSYEQYF. Written as DNA, the CDR3 is TGTGCCAGCAGTTTAGCGGGGTACTCCTACGAGCAGTACTTC. Supplemented by reference TRBV7-2 and TRBJ2-7, the full variable domain reads GAGVSQSPSNKVTEKGKDVELRCDPISGHTALYWYRQSLGQGLEFLIYFQGNSAPDKSGLPSDRFSAERTGGSVSTLTIQRTQQEDSAVYLCASSLAGYSYEQYFGPGTRLTVT.

This clonotype was observed at least ten times. The chain recombines TRBV28 with TRBJ2-7; 9 nucleotides align to TRBD2. CDR3 length equals 14 residues. V lost 4 bases and J lost 6; bases outside the gene matches: 7. The V gene's germline CDR1 is MDHEN and CDR2 SYDVKM. The CDR3 spells CASSSPSGKGEQYF. For the CDR3, the DNA is TGTGCCAGCAGTTCACCTAGCGGGAAGGGCGAGCAGTACTTC.

CDR3 sequence reads: CASSYRVDTDTQYF. CDR3 coding DNA: TGTGCCAGCAGTTACAGAGTGGACACAGATACGCAGTATTTT. The rearrangement joins TRBV6-2 or TRBV6-3 to TRBJ2-3, with D unclear. Deletions cut 2 bases from V and 2 bases from J, with 8 bases between. Germline CDR1 is MNHEY and CDR2 is SVGEGT. This CDR3 is 14 amino acids long.

This clonotype was found many times. The rearrangement uses TRBV4-1 and TRBJ1-2; D is perhaps TRBD1 (6 bases). The V gene's germline CDR1 is MGHRA and CDR2 YSYEKL. The CDR3 length is 14 residues. V lost 2 bases and J 6 bases, leaving 13 bases between the germline ends. The CDR3 DNA is TGCGCCAGCAGCCAATTAGGACAGAGAAATGGCTACACCTTC. This translates into CASSQLGQRNGYTF.

This clonotype was counted many times. V and J are TRBV18 and TRBJ1-4, with D possibly being TRBD1 (5 bases). CDR1 is KGHSH, CDR2 LQKENI, per germline. Trimming removed 0 bases at V and 8 bases at J, with 10 bases between. The length of the CDR3 is 14 residues. The CDR3 sequence is CASSPPDNREKLFF. The CDR3 DNA follows: TGTGCCAGCTCACCACCGGACAATCGGGAAAAACTGTTTTTT.

This clonotype came up many times. The genes are TRBV20-1 and TRBJ2-5; maybe TRBD2 (6 bases). This CDR3 has 16 amino acids. Germline values: CDR1 DFQATT, CDR2 SNEGSKA (reference sequence). Trimming removed 5 bases at V and 1 base at J, with 20 bases between. DNA of the CDR3: TGCAGTGCTGGAACCAGGGACTTACAAATCCAAGAGACCCAGTACTTC. Translation: CSAGTRDLQIQETQYF.

This clonotype was detected ten times or more. The chain is built from TRBV29-1 and TRBJ2-1; TRBD2 matches 9 bases. Germline V lookup: CDR1 SQVTM, CDR2 ANQGSEA. The J segment lost 4 bases and the V segment lost 4 bases, leaving 8 bases of the junction unmatched. This CDR3 has 15 amino acids. The CDR3 DNA sequence: TGCAGCGTTGGGTCTAGCGGGAATCGGTACAATGAGCAGTTCTTC. This encodes CSVGSSGNRYNEQFF.

The sample holds many counts of this clonotype. V and J are TRBV25-1 and TRBJ2-3, with 12 nucleotides matching TRBD1. Germline V lookup: CDR1 MGHDK, CDR2 SYGVNS. J lost 5 bases, V lost 6 bases, and 3 bases had no gene match. This CDR3 comprises 14 residues. The CDR3 DNA sequence: TGTGCCAGCAGGGGACAGGGGGCAGGAGATACGCAGTATTTT. Translated, it gives CASRGQGAGDTQYF.